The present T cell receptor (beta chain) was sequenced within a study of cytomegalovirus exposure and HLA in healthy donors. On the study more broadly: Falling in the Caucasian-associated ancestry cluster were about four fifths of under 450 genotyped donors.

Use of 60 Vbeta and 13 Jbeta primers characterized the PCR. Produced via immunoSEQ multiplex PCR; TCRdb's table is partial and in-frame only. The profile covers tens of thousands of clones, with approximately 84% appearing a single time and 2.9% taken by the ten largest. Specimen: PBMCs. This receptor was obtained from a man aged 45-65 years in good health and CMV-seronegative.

CDR3 sequence reads: CASSLKGGGVGSGANVLTF. DNA of the CDR3: TGTGCCAGCAGCTTGAAGGGAGGGGGGGTGGGCTCTGGGGCCAACGTCCTGACTTTC. V usage is TRBV5-5 and J usage is TRBJ2-6; D may be TRBD2 (7 bases). The CDR3 consists of 19 residues. The germline gives CDR1 SGHKS, CDR2 YYEKEE (reference sequence). V lost 1 base and J lost 0, with 17 bases in between.